This TCR beta chain was profiled in a study of metastatic and nonmetastatic thyroid tumors. Among the patients, none had received any treatment before thyroid surgery. TCRdb reanalyzed the PCR reads with MiXCR. The sample contains around 61,000 clones, roughly 30% of which appear only once. The receptor was derived from a female donor with papillary thyroid cancer or a benign thyroid nodule (not recorded which). Some clones in this sample may be carry-over from other donors' samples. The sequencing input was blood.

The CDR3 region has the DNA TGTGCCAGTAGTTACGCAGGGCCTGGAAACACCATATATTTT. It specifies CASSYAGPGNTIYF. The chain uses TRBV19 and TRBJ1-3; D is possibly TRBD1 (5 bases). CDR3 length: 14 residues. The germline V gene encodes CDR1 LNHDA and CDR2 SQIVND (reference sequence). V was cut by 5 bases and J by 2 bases, with 10 bases left in between. Full variable domain (rest looked up from reference TRBV19 and TRBJ1-3): DGGITQSPKYLFRKEGQNVTLSCEQNLNHDAMYWYRQDPGQGLRLIYYSQIVNDFQKGDIAEGYSVSREKKESFPLTVTSAQKNPTAFYLCASSYAGPGNTIYFGEGSWLTVV.